The 30 T cell receptor beta chains below all came from one sample that was sequenced in a study of PD-L1 blockade in urothelial cancer. Sequencing used immunoSEQ multiplex PCR; TCRdb keeps in-frame clones, though not all of them. The sample consists of about 100,000 clones, 70% to 90% of them appearing once. The source was PBMCs, collected around atezolizumab (anti-PD-L1) treatment. The origin of the receptors is a middle-aged man with urothelial cancer.

This clone turned up a few times. The chain is built from TRBV4-1 and TRBJ2-2, with 11 bases matching TRBD2. Germline V gene data show CDR1 as MGHRA and CDR2 as YSYEKL. This CDR3 spans 16 amino acids. Trimming took 0 bases from V and 8 from J; bases not matched to a gene: 5. The CDR3, as DNA: TGCGCCAGCAGCCAAGATCCAGTAGCGGGAGGGGGGGAGCTGTTTTTT. Its translation: CASSQDPVAGGGELFF.

The chain links TRBV5-4 to TRBJ2-1; TRBD2 matches 7 bases. CDR1 is SGHNT and CDR2 is YYREEE in the germline V gene (reference sequence). The ends lost 2 bases at V and 7 bases at J; junction bases unmatched: 9. The CDR3 has 15 residues. This chain's CDR3 is CASSLGLAAPNEQFF. The CDR3, as DNA: TGTGCCAGCAGCTTAGGGCTAGCGGCACCGAATGAGCAGTTCTTC.

In nucleotides, the CDR3 is TGTGCCAGCAGCGTTACTGGGCCTCTTTACGAGCAGTACTTC. Amino acids: CASSVTGPLYEQYF. J is TRBJ2-7 and V is TRBV7-8; D call uncertain. CDR3 size: 14 residues. Trimming took 5 bases from V and 4 from J, leaving 15 bases between them. The germline CDR1 and CDR2 sequences are SGHVS and FQNEAQ.

The chain has TRBV7-9 and TRBJ1-3; D may be TRBD1 (5 bases). The CDR3 runs 17 residues. Per the germline V gene, CDR1 is SEHNR and CDR2 is FQNEAQ (reference sequence). Between the trimmed V and J ends, which lost 5 bases and 0 bases, there was a span of 17 bases. CDR3 protein: CASSDSDRQYSGNTIYF. The CDR3 DNA sequence: TGTGCCAGCAGCGATTCCGATAGACAGTACTCTGGAAACACCATATATTTT.

There are a few counts of this clone. The V gene is TRBV7-6, the J gene TRBJ2-1, with a possible D match to TRBD2 (5 bases). The CDR3 consists of 15 residues. V was trimmed by 1 base and J by 5 bases, leaving 12 bases between them. Germline lookup yields CDR1 SGHVS and CDR2 FNYEAQ. The CDR3 loop reads CASSLGGGHNNEQFF. CDR3 nucleotides: TGTGCCAGCAGCTTAGGTGGCGGGCATAACAATGAGCAGTTCTTC.

This chain links TRBV6-4 with TRBJ2-3; 8 bases fit TRBD2. The CDR3 has 15 amino acids. The germline V gene has CDR1 MRHNA and CDR2 SNTAGT. The V gene end was trimmed by 5 bases and the J gene end by 3 bases; junction bases not matched to a gene: 7. Written as DNA, the CDR3 is TGTGCCAGCAGTACCTCCGGGGGGGCAACAGATACGCAGTATTTT. It encodes CASSTSGGATDTQYF.

The chain has TRBV7-6 and TRBJ2-5; 15 bases fit TRBD2. J gave up 0 bases and V 6 bases, and 5 bases lay outside the gene matches. Germline V gene lookup returns CDR1 SGHVS and CDR2 FNYEAQ. The CDR3 runs 17 residues. CDR3 in amino acids: CASRSGLAGGHQETQYF. The CDR3 bases are TGTGCCAGCAGATCGGGACTAGCGGGAGGCCACCAAGAGACCCAGTACTTC. The full variable domain, in which reference TRBV7-6 and TRBJ2-5 provide the parts outside the CDR3, is GAGVSQSPRYKVTKRGQDVALRCDPISGHVSLYWYRQALGQGPEFLTYFNYEAQQDKSGLPNDRFSAERPEGSISTLTIQRTEQRDSAMYRCASRSGLAGGHQETQYFGPGTRLLVL.

This chain uses TRBV28 with TRBJ1-1, with 9 bases matching TRBD1. This CDR3 is 14 amino acids long. Germline V gives CDR1 MDHEN, CDR2 SYDVKM. J lost 5 bases, V lost 5 bases, and 6 bases had no gene match. The CDR3 nucleotides are TGTGCCAGCAGTCCCGGGACAGGGATTACTGAAGCTTTCTTT. Its translation: CASSPGTGITEAFF.

This clone appeared once. The V call is TRBV7-9, the J call TRBJ2-2; TRBD2 matches 15 bases. V trimming: 5 bases; J trimming: 1 base; junction bases outside the gene matches: 8. The CDR3 sequence is 19 residues long. Germline-derived CDR1 and CDR2 are SEHNR and FQNEAQ (reference sequence). CDR3 DNA sequence: TGTGCCAGCAGCGAACCGGGACTAGCGGGAGGAGGGAACACCGGGGAGCTGTTTTTT. It translates to CASSEPGLAGGGNTGELFF.

V is TRBV18 and J is TRBJ1-3; tentative D call: TRBD1 (5 bases). V gave up 3 bases and J gave up 4 bases, with 13 bases separating them. The CDR3 spans 15 residues. From germline, CDR1 is KGHSH and CDR2 LQKENI. This chain's CDR3 is CASSPQAGDGNTIYF. The CDR3 coding sequence is TGTGCCAGCTCACCCCAGGCGGGGGACGGAAACACCATATATTTT.

This clone has just one count. The rearrangement links TRBV21-1 to TRBJ2-7; TRBD1 reflects the table's D call only, with no check against the DNA. TRBV21-1 is a listed pseudogene. The CDR3 contains 16 residues. CDR3 protein: CASSKASRGQIHEQYF. CDR3 nucleotides: TGTGCCAGCAGCAAAGCCTCAAGGGGTCAGATCCACGAGCAGTACTTC.

The rearrangement links TRBV9 to TRBJ2-7; maybe TRBD2 (6 bases). The CDR3 spans 14 residues. CDR1 and CDR2 (germline): SGDLS, YYNGEE. Trimming removed 4 bases from V and 0 bases from J, with 11 bases in between. The CDR3 nucleotides are TGTGCCAGCAGCCCCGCGGGAAGCTCCTACGAGCAGTACTTC. It translates to CASSPAGSSYEQYF.

This chain connects TRBV4-1 to TRBJ2-5; perhaps TRBD2 as D (6 bases). The CDR3 is made up of 14 amino acids. Germline V gene sequence: CDR1 MGHRA, CDR2 YSYEKL. Trimming removed 4 bases at V and 5 bases at J, with 14 bases between. Here the CDR3 DNA reads TGCGCCAGCAGCCCTGGGACTGCCCGGGAGACCCAGTACTTC. Translating gives CASSPGTARETQYF.

J is TRBJ1-1 and V is TRBV19, with TRBD1 matching 7 bases. Germline loops: CDR1 LNHDA, CDR2 SQIVND (reference sequence). This CDR3 has 15 residues. Trimming took 5 bases from V and 5 from J; bases not matched to a gene: 11. In nucleotides, the CDR3 is TGTGCCAGTAGTTTTCAGGGGGTGGTAGGAACTGAAGCTTTCTTT. Amino acids: CASSFQGVVGTEAFF.

This clone appeared a single time. The chain uses TRBV27 and TRBJ2-3; 7 nucleotides line up with TRBD2. CDR3 size: 14 residues. With 6 bases clipped from V and 5 bases from J, the junction kept 8 bases outside the gene matches. Germline CDR1 reads MNHEY; CDR2 reads SMNVEV (reference sequence). The CDR3 reads CASSFGWEGDTQYF. The CDR3 nucleotides are TGTGCCAGCAGCTTTGGGTGGGAGGGAGATACGCAGTATTTT.

Of note for this clone: Other nucleotide sequences from this sample produce the same CDR3. This rearrangement joins TRBV4-2 to TRBJ2-3; no clear D gene. The CDR3 totals 14 residues. The germline V and J ends were trimmed by 0 bases and 3 bases, with 7 bases remaining between them. Germline V gene lookup returns CDR1 LGHNA and CDR2 YNFKEQ. The CDR3 sequence is CASSQDSGTDTQYF. The CDR3 coding sequence is TGTGCCAGCAGCCAAGATTCGGGTACAGATACGCAGTATTTT.

J is TRBJ2-5 and V is TRBV15; 7 positions match TRBD1. Trimming took 3 bases from V and 7 from J; bases not matched to a gene: 11. From germline, CDR1 is LNHNV and CDR2 YYDKDF (reference sequence). CDR3 size: 15 residues. DNA of the CDR3: TGTGCCACCAGCAGTGAAGGGGGCTTGAGATGGACCCAGTACTTC. It codes for CATSSEGGLRWTQYF.

The chain uses TRBV30 and TRBJ2-7, with D possibly TRBD1 on 5 matching bases. CDR3 length: 12 amino acids. CDR1 and CDR2 from the germline V gene are GTSNPN and SVGIG (reference sequence). V lost 4 bases and J lost 1, with 8 bases in between. CDR3 bases: TGTGCCTGGAAGACAGAATCCTACGAGCAGTACTTC. Translating it yields CAWKTESYEQYF.

V is TRBV28 and J is TRBJ2-2; possible D gene TRBD1, 5 bases. The CDR3 is made up of 12 amino acids. The V end lost 8 bases, the J end lost 7 bases, and 11 bases lay between the germline ends. Looked up from germline, CDR1 is MDHEN and CDR2 is SYDVKM. CDR3 nucleotides: TGTGCCAGCTACCGGACAAGCGGGGAGCTGTTTTTT. As protein: CASYRTSGELFF.

The chain joins TRBV27 to TRBJ1-2, with 9 bases matching TRBD1. Unmatched junction bases numbered 4, after V lost 5 bases and J lost 3 bases. Germline loops: CDR1 MNHEY, CDR2 SMNVEV (reference sequence). The CDR3 sequence is 14 residues long. The CDR3 DNA reads as TGTGCCAGCAGTCAGGGACAGGGATACTATGGCTACACCTTC. Protein sequence: CASSQGQGYYGYTF.

V and J are TRBV5-5 and TRBJ2-7; the D is unclear. Germline V gene lookup returns CDR1 SGHKS and CDR2 YYEKEE (reference sequence). This CDR3 is built from 15 residues. V was cut by 1 base and J by 7 bases, with 18 bases left in between. This chain's CDR3 is CASSLYGDHNQEQYF. Here the CDR3 DNA reads TGTGCCAGCAGCTTGTATGGAGATCACAACCAGGAGCAGTACTTC.

This clone has just one count. The chain employs TRBV7-3 and TRBJ2-1, with TRBD2 matching over 9 bases. Losses at the gene ends were 1 base for V and 3 bases for J; bases not matched to a gene: 1. CDR1 and CDR2 from the germline V gene are SGHTA and FQGTGA. This CDR3 comprises 15 residues. The CDR3 sequence is CASSLNSGSYNEQFF. For the CDR3, the DNA is TGTGCCAGCAGCTTAAATAGCGGGAGCTACAATGAGCAGTTCTTC.

The chain has TRBV7-9 and TRBJ1-3; D possibly corresponds to TRBD1 (5 bases). Deletions cut 2 bases from V and 1 base from J, with 6 bases between. This CDR3 spans 14 amino acids. In germline, CDR1 is SEHNR, CDR2 FQNEAQ (reference sequence). The CDR3 bases are TGTGCCAGCAGCTTACAGGGTTCTGGAAACACCATATATTTT. It encodes CASSLQGSGNTIYF. Full variable domain (remainder filled in from reference TRBV7-9 and TRBJ1-3): DTGVSQNPRHKITKRGQNVTFRCDPISEHNRLYWYRQTLGQGPEFLTYFQNEAQLEKSRLLSDRFSAERPKGSFSTLEIQRTEQGDSAMYLCASSLQGSGNTIYFGEGSWLTVV.

This clone is a singleton in its sample. V is TRBV5-1 and J is TRBJ2-5, with 10 bases matching TRBD2. Trimming removed 4 bases from V and 4 bases from J; junction bases left unmatched: 13. Germline-derived CDR1 and CDR2 are SGHRS and YFSETQ. CDR3 length equals 17 residues. CDR3 residues: CASSPGLAGEGIETQYF. For the CDR3, the DNA is TGCGCCAGCAGCCCCGGGCTAGCGGGAGAGGGGATAGAGACCCAGTACTTC.

The J gene is TRBJ2-7, the V gene TRBV4-1; D possibly corresponds to TRBD1 (6 bases). The CDR3 covers 16 residues. The V gene lost 5 bases and the J gene lost 3 bases, with 20 bases spanning the gap. Germline lookup yields CDR1 MGHRA and CDR2 YSYEKL. The CDR3 DNA sequence: TGCGCCAGCAGCAGGAGCCGGACAGATGGGGGCTACGAGCAGTACTTC. Protein: CASSRSRTDGGYEQYF.

The gene calls are TRBV7-8 and TRBJ1-3, with D tentatively TRBD1 (6 bases). V dropped 4 bases and J dropped 0 bases, with 13 bases sitting between them. The length of the CDR3 is 16 residues. Germline V lookup: CDR1 SGHVS, CDR2 FQNEAQ. CDR3 residues: CASSSQTGGSGNTIYF. In DNA form, the CDR3 reads TGTGCCAGCAGCTCACAGACAGGTGGCTCTGGAAACACCATATATTTT.

The CDR3 reads CASSDDGSGYTF. CDR3 bases: TGTGCCAGCAGTGATGACGGGAGTGGCTACACCTTC. This sequence joins TRBV2 and TRBJ1-2; D remains unclear. Trimming pared 3 bases from V and 7 bases from J, leaving 9 bases between. Germline CDR1 SNHLY, CDR2 FYNNEI. CDR3 length: 12 residues.

The chain joins TRBV2 to TRBJ2-7, with unresolved D. The CDR3 is 11 amino acids. Germline loops: CDR1 SNHLY, CDR2 FYNNEI. Trimming left V 6 bases short and J 0 bases short, with 3 bases between. The CDR3 DNA follows: TGTGCCAGCAGCTACTCCTACGAGCAGTACTTC. This gives the protein CASSYSYEQYF.

This rearrangement joins TRBV30 to TRBJ2-5, with D possibly matching TRBD2 (5 bases). This CDR3 contains 15 residues. The germline gives CDR1 GTSNPN, CDR2 SVGIG (reference sequence). Trimming stripped 0 bases from V and 7 bases from J, with 18 bases between. Here the CDR3 reads CAWSVVAQAGGTQYF. CDR3 nucleotide sequence: TGTGCCTGGAGTGTGGTTGCCCAGGCGGGCGGGACCCAGTACTTC.

This clone was recorded once. This chain uses TRBV30 with TRBJ1-2, with 12 bases lining up with TRBD1. Germline CDR1 is GTSNPN and CDR2 is SVGIG (reference sequence). The CDR3 has 13 amino acids. V lost 5 bases to trimming and J lost 2 bases; unmatched junction nucleotides: 0. The CDR3 DNA reads TGTGCCTGGGGGACAGGGGGCAACTATGGCTACACCTTC. This gives the protein CAWGTGGNYGYTF.